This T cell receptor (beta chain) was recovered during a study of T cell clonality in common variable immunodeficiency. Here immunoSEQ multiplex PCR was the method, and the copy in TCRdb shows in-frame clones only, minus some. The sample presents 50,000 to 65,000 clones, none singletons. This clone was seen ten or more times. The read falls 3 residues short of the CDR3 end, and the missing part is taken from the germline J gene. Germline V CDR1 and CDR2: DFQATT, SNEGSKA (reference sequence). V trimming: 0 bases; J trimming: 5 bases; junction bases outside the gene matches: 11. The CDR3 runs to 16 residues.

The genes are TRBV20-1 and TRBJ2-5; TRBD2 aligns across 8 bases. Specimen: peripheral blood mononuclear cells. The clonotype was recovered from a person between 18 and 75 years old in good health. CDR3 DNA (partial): TGCAGTGCTAGAGACCCTACCAGCGGGAGCGGTGAGACC. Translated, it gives CSARDPTSGSGET. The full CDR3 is CSARDPTSGSGETQYF.